The present T cell receptor (beta chain) was sequenced within a study of identical twins. Study results and limitations: A cross-sectional statistical analysis, not follow-up of the same donors, supported the conclusions. Model-predicted out-of-frame TCR alpha sharing fell below observed values in monozygotic twins. While abundant cord blood beta clonotypes carried fewer insertions, memory repertoires showed no such pattern.

Trimming took 1 base from V and 2 from J; bases not matched to a gene: 3. Germline-derived CDR1 and CDR2 are LNHNV and YYDKDF (reference sequence). The CDR3 length is 15 residues. To note about this clonotype: Its specificity is unknown.

TCRdb analysed the 5' RACE reads with MiXCR anew, one entry per CDR3 protein. This sample yields approximately 890,000 distinct CDR3 sequences, of which roughly 12% are seen a single time; about 1.6% belongs to the top ten. These sequences were also reported in another study, on yellow fever vaccine responses in identical twins.

The chain couples TRBV15 to TRBJ1-2; 8 bases are a match to TRBD1. The specimen sequenced was PBMCs. This sequence was found in a woman aged 18-30 years in good health. CDR3 in DNA: TGTGCCACCAGCAGAGGCCGGGACAGGAACTATGGCTACACCTTC. It translates to CATSRGRDRNYGYTF. The full variable domain, completed using reference TRBV15 and TRBJ1-2, is DAMVIQNPRYQVTQFGKPVTLSCSQTLNHNVMYWYQQKSSQAPKLLFHYYDKDFNNEADTPDNFQSRRPNTSFCFLDIRSPGLGDTAMYLCATSRGRDRNYGYTFGSGTRLTVV.